These T cell receptor beta chains were read from a single sample in a study of control samples from healthy donors and cancer patients. Clones were read by immunoSEQ multiplex PCR, and TCRdb kept only the in-frame ones, dropping some. This repertoire shows under 30,000 clones, around nine tenths found once; its top ten account for approximately 3.9%. Material: formalin-fixed, paraffin-embedded tissue. These receptors were taken from a female donor with melanoma. Both conserved end residues are part of each CDR3. The D gene is left open where the match is weak. The size of a clone is reported for some rows only, either as once, few or many, or as a class for expanded clones.

J,V,size,D,CDR3,DNA
TRBJ1-1,TRBV7-9,once,-,CASSRLRGPNTEAFF,TGTGCCAGCAGCCGACTCAGGGGCCCGAACACTGAAGCTTTCTTT
TRBJ2-1,TRBV5-4,-,TRBD2,CASRPDLGLAGVSYNEQFF,TGTGCCAGCAGACCCGATTTAGGACTAGCGGGAGTCTCCTACAATGAGCAGTTCTTC
TRBJ2-6,TRBV6-5,-,-,CASRRTGANVLTF,TGTGCCAGCAGGAGGACTGGGGCCAACGTCCTGACTTTC
TRBJ2-4,TRBV21-1,-,-,CASSRHRKNIQYF,TGTGCCAGCAGCAGACACAGGAAAAACATTCAGTACTTC
TRBJ1-1,TRBV29-1,-,TRBD1,CSVETGGRAFF,TGCAGCGTTGAAACAGGGGGTAGAGCTTTCTTT
TRBJ1-1,TRBV2,once,-,CASRLQGPGTEAFF,TGTGCCAGCCGCCTACAGGGCCCGGGAACTGAAGCTTTCTTT
TRBJ1-1,TRBV11-1,-,-,CASSLSGARTEAFF,TGTGCCAGCAGCTTATCAGGGGCAAGGACTGAAGCTTTCTTT
TRBJ1-6,TRBV6-1,-,-,CASSEGPGYNSPLHF,TGTGCCAGCAGTGAAGGGCCCGGGTATAATTCACCCCTCCACTTT
TRBJ1-2,TRBV5-1,-,TRBD1,CASSLGGRTGAHGYTF,TGCGCCAGCAGCTTGGGGGGCCGGACAGGGGCACATGGCTACACCTTC
TRBJ1-3,TRBV19,-,-,CASSLPLGNTIYF,TGTGCCAGTAGCCTGCCGCTTGGAAACACCATATATTTT
TRBJ1-5,TRBV2,-,-,CASSNSNQPQHF,TGTGCCAGCAGTAACTCCAATCAGCCCCAGCATTTT
TRBJ2-3,TRBV6-5,-,-,CASRPPRSTDTQYF,TGTGCCAGCAGACCCCCGAGGTCCACAGATACGCAGTATTTT
TRBJ1-1,TRBV5-1,-,-,CASSWAGQLDTEAFF,TGCGCCAGCAGCTGGGCAGGCCAGCTTGACACTGAAGCTTTCTTT
TRBJ2-5,TRBV7-2,-,-,CASSLAGHGGETQYF,TGTGCCAGCAGCTTAGCGGGACATGGCGGGGAGACCCAGTACTTC
TRBJ2-1,TRBV9,-,-,CASSVGTVNEQFF,TGTGCCAGCAGCGTAGGGACGGTAAATGAGCAGTTCTTC
TRBJ2-1,TRBV18,-,TRBD2,CASSRSQGTNSRYNEQFF,TGTGCCAGCTCACGATCCCAAGGGACTAATAGTCGGTACAATGAGCAGTTCTTC
TRBJ1-6,TRBV2,-,TRBD1,CASSEEDRGVGSPLHF,TGTGCCAGCAGTGAGGAGGACAGGGGAGTTGGGTCACCCCTCCACTTT
TRBJ2-7,TRBV7-8,-,-,CASSLAFPWGARTYEQYF,TGTGCCAGCAGCTTAGCGTTCCCATGGGGGGCACGGACCTACGAGCAGTACTTC
TRBJ1-5,TRBV19,-,TRBD1,CASSPSRDRPYQPQHF,TGTGCCAGTAGTCCCAGTAGGGACAGGCCCTATCAGCCCCAGCATTTT
TRBJ2-5,TRBV7-2,-,TRBD2,CASSPGGREGRQYF,TGTGCCAGCAGCCCAGGGGGGCGGGAGGGACGCCAGTACTTC
TRBJ2-2,TRBV5-1,-,-,CASSLGRGTGELFF,TGCGCCAGCAGCTTGGGACGGGGAACCGGGGAGCTGTTTTTT
TRBJ2-1,TRBV4-2,-,-,CASSQVPPSEQFF,TGTGCCAGCAGCCAAGTCCCTCCTTCCGAGCAGTTCTTC
TRBJ1-1,TRBV3-1/TRBV3-2,-,TRBD1,CASSPRDRPNTEAFF,TGTGCCAGCAGCCCCCGGGACAGGCCGAACACTGAAGCTTTCTTT
TRBJ2-2,TRBV2,-,-,CASRGGSTGELFF,TGTGCCAGCAGGGGGGGATCGACCGGGGAGCTGTTTTTT
TRBJ1-5,TRBV19,-,-,CASSSPPGHYASNQPQHF,TGTGCCAGTAGTTCCCCCCCGGGACATTATGCTAGCAATCAGCCCCAGCATTTT
TRBJ2-3,TRBV18,few,TRBD2,CASSPGAGGSTDTQYF,TGTGCCAGCTCACCAGGGGCGGGAGGCAGCACAGATACGCAGTATTTT
TRBJ1-1,TRBV9,-,-,CASSVATPGTIAAFF,TGTGCCAGCAGCGTAGCTACCCCAGGGACGATTGCAGCTTTCTTT
TRBJ2-3,TRBV20-1,-,-,CGSALMDTQYF,TGCGGATCAGCTTTAATGGATACGCAGTATTTT
TRBJ1-6,TRBV4-2,-,-,CASSQGTLGSPLHF,TGTGCCAGCAGCCAAGGGACACTCGGTTCACCCCTCCACTTT
TRBJ2-5,TRBV5-4,-,-,CASSLGQVGSGQETQYF,TGTGCCAGCAGCTTGGGTCAGGTAGGGAGCGGACAAGAGACCCAGTACTTC
TRBJ1-1,TRBV7-2,-,-,CASSPGPVTEAFF,TGTGCCAGCAGCCCGGGGCCAGTTACTGAAGCTTTCTTT
TRBJ2-3,TRBV3-1/TRBV3-2,-,-,CASSRGGAAYTDTQYF,TGTGCCAGCAGCCGGGGGGGCGCAGCTTACACAGATACGCAGTATTTT
TRBJ2-2,TRBV14,few,TRBD2,CASNQAGAGTGELFF,TGTGCCAGCAACCAAGCGGGGGCAGGTACCGGGGAGCTGTTTTTT
TRBJ1-3,TRBV28,-,-,CASTLGGSPSGNTIYF,TGTGCCAGCACCCTAGGAGGATCGCCCTCTGGAAACACCATATATTTT
TRBJ2-7,TRBV6-5,few,TRBD1,CASSYTGTGPYEQYF,TGTGCCAGCAGTTATACCGGGACAGGACCCTACGAGCAGTACTTC
TRBJ1-6,TRBV29-1,-,-,CSVETGAGSPLHF,TGCAGCGTTGAAACGGGGGCAGGGTCACCCCTCCACTTT
TRBJ1-5,TRBV23-1,-,TRBD1,CASKQHRGKSGQPQHF,TGCGCCAGCAAACAGCACAGGGGGAAATCGGGTCAGCCCCAGCATTTT
TRBJ1-2,TRBV12-3/TRBV12-4,-,-,CASSPGRNYGYTF,TGTGCCAGCAGCCCGGGACGGAACTATGGCTACACCTTC
TRBJ1-4,TRBV6-5,-,TRBD1,CASSRGQGREKLFF,TGTGCCAGCAGCCGTGGACAGGGACGCGAAAAACTGTTTTTT
TRBJ1-5,TRBV27,-,-,CASRDGTPNQPQHF,TGTGCCAGCCGTGACGGGACACCGAATCAGCCCCAGCATTTT
TRBJ2-1,TRBV6-4,-,-,CASSDLQESSYNEQFF,TGTGCCAGCAGTGACCTACAGGAAAGCTCCTACAATGAGCAGTTCTTC
TRBJ2-7,TRBV9,few,-,CASSLGGSGIYEQYF,TGTGCCAGCAGCCTTGGGGGTAGCGGAATCTACGAGCAGTACTTC
TRBJ2-3,TRBV4-1,-,-,CASSQEVATGTDTQYF,TGCGCCAGCAGCCAAGAAGTTGCTACAGGGACAGATACGCAGTATTTT